The T cell receptor (beta chain) described here comes from a study of tumour-infiltrating T cells in Burkitt lymphoma. Deletions cut 6 bases from V and 0 bases from J, with 15 bases between. The CDR3 is 15 residues long. The germline V gene encodes CDR1 SGHRS and CDR2 YFSETQ. Sequencing was performed with immunoSEQ multiplex PCR; in TCRdb, only in-frame clones are kept and a portion is missing. The sample lists under 5,500 clones; around 80% were seen once. Sequencing was carried out using tumor tissue. The chain uses TRBV5-1 and TRBJ1-1; the D gene is possibly TRBD1 (5 bases). The receptor was derived from a human donor with diffuse large B-cell lymphoma. Some clones in this sample may be carry-over from other donors' samples. The CDR3, as DNA: TGCGCCAGCACTCGGGGGGATCATATGAACACTGAAGCTTTCTTT. Residues: CASTRGDHMNTEAFF.